This T cell receptor beta chain was sequenced during a study of cytomegalovirus exposure and HLA in healthy donors. Broader study findings: Previous analysis showed most TCR beta V segments were productive about 87% or about 30% of the time. Rare sequences made up most TCRs, while some public TCRs were found in many donors. Investigators reported over 150 TCR beta chains as tied to cytomegalovirus. Follow-up analysis later connected one missense variant in DCLRE1C with trimming of TCR beta V- and J-genes.

Use of 60 Vbeta and 13 Jbeta primers characterized the PCR. Data came from immunoSEQ multiplex PCR; TCRdb stores just in-frame clones and leaves some out. The sample has over 120,000 clones; 80% to 85% are singletons. With 2 bases clipped from V and 3 bases from J, the junction kept 7 bases outside the gene matches. The CDR3 contains 15 residues. Germline V gene data show CDR1 as SGHNT and CDR2 as YYREEE (reference sequence). Details on this clone: Its antigen is currently unknown.

This sequence was found in a woman in her twenties or thirties in good health and CMV-seronegative. Specimen: PBMCs. The chain employs TRBV5-4 and TRBJ2-7; 8 nucleotides line up with TRBD1. For the CDR3, the DNA is TGTGCCAGCAGCTTAGACAGGGGCGAAATCTACGAGCAGTACTTC. Translated: CASSLDRGEIYEQYF.